Below, 30 T cell receptor beta chains from the same sample are listed, as sequenced in a study of tumor-infiltrating lymphocytes in primary liver carcinoma (dated by TCRdb to the late 2010s). The run used an Illumina HiSeq 2500. TCRbeta-specific cDNA was reverse-transcribed from about 500 ng total RNA using a constant-region primer and ProtoScript II reverse transcriptase. The TCRbeta libraries were prepared through three rounds of nested multiplex PCR following a slightly modified ARM-PCR procedure. The first two PCR rounds used multiplex TRBV1-TRBV30 forward primers with a Cbeta reverse primer, each for about 10 cycles. The public reads were run again by TCRdb, first through fastp at Q25 and then through MiXCR, and only productive beta chains were kept. Records with the same CDR3 protein are collapsed into one entry carrying the most frequent genes and DNA. The sample contains about 210,000 distinct CDR3 sequences, around 60% of them found a single time. The biggest ten clones account for approximately 7% of the sample.

Blood RNA was extracted from unsorted whole blood using TRIzol reagent, and germline DNA was obtained with the DNeasy Blood & Tissue kit. Material: peripheral blood. These receptors were collected from a woman aged 55 to 70 with primary liver carcinoma and hepatitis B virus infection.

The sample holds many counts of this clonotype. This chain uses TRBV12-3 or TRBV12-4 with TRBJ2-1; no firm D call. Trimming cost V 1 base and J 4 bases, with 11 bases left between them. The length of the CDR3 is 15 residues. The CDR3 nucleotides read TGTGCCAGCAGTTTAGGCGTGGGGATGTACAATGAGCAGTTCTTC. It specifies CASSLGVGMYNEQFF.

V and J are TRBV6-2 or TRBV6-3 and TRBJ2-1; weak D call: TRBD1 (5 bases). Germline loops: CDR1 MNHEY, CDR2 SVGEGT. V lost 5 bases and J lost 2, with 19 bases in between. CDR3 length: 17 residues. The CDR3 region has the DNA TGTGCCAGCAGTCCGAGTGTGGGGCTCACCCCCTACAATGAGCAGTTCTTC. Protein product: CASSPSVGLTPYNEQFF.

Many counts were recorded for this clonotype. This chain connects TRBV5-5 to TRBJ2-3; no definite D call. This CDR3 contains 15 residues. Trimming removed 3 bases at V and 2 bases at J, with 13 bases between. CDR1 and CDR2 (germline): SGHKS, YYEKEE (reference sequence). CDR3 protein: CASSSSVRTTDTQYF. The CDR3 DNA reads as TGTGCCAGCAGCTCCAGTGTTAGAACCACAGATACGCAGTATTTT.

On this clonotype: A read error may account for a junction end that differs from germline. The CDR3 DNA follows: TGCGCCGGCAGCTTAGACCCCGGGACAGGGGGCATCTACACCTTC. This encodes CAGSLDPGTGGIYTF. The chain joins TRBV11-2 to TRBJ1-2; 12 nucleotides align to TRBD1. The CDR3 has 15 residues. The V gene's germline CDR1 is SGHAT and CDR2 FQNNGV.

About this clonotype: As the CDR3 is not closed by the conserved phenylalanine or tryptophan, this likely results from a read error. The gene calls are TRBV11-2 and TRBJ2-7, with D hard to call. Per the germline V gene, CDR1 is SGHAT and CDR2 is FQNNGV. This CDR3 contains 15 residues. CDR3 coding DNA: TGTGCCAGCACCTTAGACCCAGGTCATACGTCCGAGCAGTACTCC. Protein sequence: CASTLDPGHTSEQYS.

This clonotype was observed at least ten times. The V call is TRBV11-1, the J call TRBJ1-6; D may be TRBD1 (5 bases). V dropped 3 bases and J dropped 1 base, with 7 bases sitting between them. CDR3 length equals 15 residues. The germline V gene has CDR1 SGHAT and CDR2 FQDESV (reference sequence). The CDR3 region is CASSFDRSYNSPLHF. CDR3 coding DNA: TGTGCCAGCAGCTTCGACAGATCCTATAATTCACCCCTCCACTTT.

This clonotype came up many times. This sequence joins TRBV6-1 and TRBJ2-3; TRBD2 matches 9 bases. The CDR3 contains 16 residues. The germline gives CDR1 MNHNS, CDR2 SASEGT. V dropped 3 bases and J dropped 2; count of bases not matched to a gene: 6. Written as DNA, the CDR3 is TGTGCCAGCAGTGAGGGCGGGAGGGGTTTCACAGATACGCAGTATTTT. This sequence encodes CASSEGGRGFTDTQYF.

The chain joins TRBV2 to TRBJ2-7, with D tentatively TRBD2 (5 bases). This CDR3 comprises 17 residues. The germline gives CDR1 SNHLY, CDR2 FYNNEI. DNA for the CDR3: TGTGTTAGCAACCTCCTAGAGGACTCCACGGCCTACTACGAGCAGTACTTC. Translation gives CVSNLLEDSTAYYEQYF.

This clonotype was recorded once. The CDR3 does not close with the conserved phenylalanine or tryptophan, likely indicating a read error. J is TRBJ2-3 and V is TRBV29-1; TRBD2 agrees at 13 bases. The germline V gene encodes CDR1 SQVTM and CDR2 ANQGSEA. There are 15 residues in the CDR3. With V trimmed by 4 bases and J by 6 bases, 7 bases remained unmatched. The CDR3 here is CSVGLAGGRTDTQYL. As DNA, the CDR3 is TGCAGCGTTGGACTAGCGGGAGGCCGTACGGATACGCAGTATCTT.

This clonotype was detected only once. One base away lies a much larger clone, so this may be a sequencing read error. Because it lacks the conserved phenylalanine or tryptophan at the end, this CDR3 is likely a read error. The V and J genes are TRBV12-3 or TRBV12-4 and TRBJ2-3; D remains ambiguous. With 4 bases removed from V and 1 base from J, the gap between germline ends came to 12 bases. CDR3 length equals 15 residues. This CDR3 reads CASSSTLPGTDTQYS. The CDR3 bases are TGTGCCAGCAGTTCCACCCTTCCCGGCACAGATACGCAGTATTCT.

About this clonotype itself: At one boundary the junction diverges from the germline segment, which might be a read error. V is TRBV11-2 and J is TRBJ2-5; D gene ambiguous. From germline, CDR1 is SGHAT and CDR2 FQNNGV. The CDR3 extends over 12 amino acids. The CDR3 protein is CVSSLVAETQHF. The CDR3 coding sequence is TGTGTCAGCAGCTTAGTCGCAGAGACCCAGCACTTC.

A remark on this clonotype: One base away lies a much larger clone, so this may be a sequencing read error. The chain is built from TRBV10-2 and TRBJ2-5; TRBD2 matches 8 bases. The CDR3 is made up of 16 amino acids. Germline V lookup: CDR1 WSHSY, CDR2 SAAADI. J was trimmed by 5 bases and V by 8 bases; bases with no gene match: 16. The CDR3 loop is CASGTSGTRFGETQYF. CDR3 DNA: TGCGCCAGCGGGACCTCCGGGACTAGGTTTGGGGAGACCCAGTACTTC.

A note on this clonotype: A much larger clone differs by one base, so this may be a read error. The rearrangement links TRBV6-2 or TRBV6-3 to TRBJ2-4; D possibly corresponds to TRBD2 (6 bases). Trimming pared 4 bases from V and 3 bases from J, leaving 13 bases between. Per germline, CDR1 MNHEY and CDR2 SVGEGT. The CDR3 loop spans 15 amino acids. The CDR3 protein is CASSLGLLVKNIQYF. As DNA, the CDR3 is TGTGCCAGCAGTTTGGGACTCCTAGTCAAAAACATTCAGTACTTC.

This clonotype was observed at least ten times. V gene TRBV28 combines with J gene TRBJ2-5, with D possibly being TRBD2 (5 bases). This CDR3 is built from 12 residues. V shed 7 bases and J shed 5 bases, with 11 bases lying between them. CDR1 is MDHEN, CDR2 SYDVKM, per germline. CDR3 region: CASTIRGETQYF. CDR3 in DNA: TGTGCCAGCACTATTCGAGGGGAGACCCAGTACTTC.

Worth noting for this clonotype: A much bigger clone sits one base away, suggesting this may be a read error. V usage is TRBV6-5 and J usage is TRBJ1-3; no reliable D call. CDR3 length: 15 residues. V lost 2 bases and J lost 0, with 8 bases in between. In germline, CDR1 is MNHEY, CDR2 SVGAGI. This CDR3 is CASSYGYISGNTIYF. Here the CDR3 DNA reads TGTGCCAGCAGTTACGGTTACATCTCTGGAAACACCATATATTTT.

This clonotype has more than one count but fewer than ten. The chain carries TRBV5-5 and TRBJ2-1; no clear D. The CDR3 is 13 residues long. The ends were cut back, 3 bases at V and 3 bases at J, with 7 bases in the middle. The germline V gene encodes CDR1 SGHKS and CDR2 YYEKEE (reference sequence). Here the CDR3 DNA reads TGTGCCAGCAGCTCGGACGGCTACAATGAGCAGTTCTTC. It translates to CASSSDGYNEQFF.

Turning to this clonotype: This may arise from a read error, as a much more abundant clone is one base away. The chain uses TRBV12-3 or TRBV12-4 and TRBJ2-7; TRBD2 agrees at 14 bases. With 5 bases clipped from V and 6 bases from J, the junction kept 6 bases outside the gene matches. This CDR3 region has 15 residues. The CDR3: CASSRTSGRTGEQYF. In DNA, the CDR3 is TGTGCCAGCAGTAGGACTAGCGGGAGGACCGGCGAGCAGTACTTC.

The CDR3 bases are TGTGCCAGCAGCTTGGTCGACAGGGCCGGGGTTGGCTACACCTTC. Translated: CASSLVDRAGVGYTF. The rearrangement links TRBV5-6 to TRBJ1-2; TRBD1 agrees at 7 bases. The CDR3 has 15 amino acids. CDR1 is SGHDT and CDR2 is YYEEEE in the germline V gene. V dropped 0 bases and J dropped 7; count of bases not matched to a gene: 9.

In this sample, this clonotype turned up many times. The rearrangement joins TRBV28 to TRBJ1-1; D unclear. Trimming shortened V by 2 bases and J by 6 bases, and 4 bases separated the two germline ends. Germline CDR1 is MDHEN and CDR2 is SYDVKM. The CDR3 is 11 amino acids. The DNA for the CDR3 is TGTGCCAGCAGTTTAAGCGCTGAAGCTTTCTTT. Translated: CASSLSAEAFF.

Notes on this clonotype: Germline is not matched at one junction end, which may reflect a read error. The chain couples TRBV11-2 to TRBJ2-7; 9 bases align to TRBD2. Germline values: CDR1 SGHAT, CDR2 FQNNGV. This CDR3 region has 18 residues. This CDR3 reads CASNFSHSGSRPNYEQNF. The CDR3, as DNA: TGTGCCAGCAACTTCAGCCATAGCGGGAGTCGACCCAATTACGAGCAGAACTTC.

A remark on this clonotype: The junction departs from germline at one end; a sequencing error may be responsible. The chain is built from TRBV7-9 and TRBJ2-7; D gene unclear. This CDR3 is 13 amino acids long. Germline lookup yields CDR1 SEHNR and CDR2 FQNEAQ (reference sequence). This CDR3 reads CASSLGSVGERYF. The CDR3 DNA is TGTGCTAGCAGCTTAGGATCGGTGGGCGAGCGGTACTTC.

About this clonotype itself: A much bigger clone sits one base away, suggesting this may be a read error. The chain has TRBV14 and TRBJ2-1; no clear D gene. CDR3 length: 14 residues. V shed 2 bases and J shed 9 bases, with 14 bases lying between them. CDR1 and CDR2 (germline): SGHDN, FVKESK. CDR3 residues: CASSQRLGYIEQFF. The CDR3, as DNA: TGTGCCAGCAGCCAACGGTTGGGGTATATTGAGCAGTTCTTC.

CDR3 nucleotides: TGTGCCAGCAGCTCCCGTCGACTAGCTTTCGGGGAGCTGTTTTTT. Translation: CASSSRRLAFGELFF. The V and J genes are TRBV7-8 and TRBJ2-2; 7 bases fit TRBD2. CDR3 length: 15 residues. Germline assignment: CDR1 SGHVS and CDR2 FQNEAQ. V was pared by 4 bases and J by 7 bases, with 9 bases of the junction left unmatched.

The table lists this clonotype with many counts. The V and J genes are TRBV11-2 and TRBJ2-3, with 7 bases identical to TRBD2. The germline V gene has CDR1 SGHAT and CDR2 FQNNGV. Trimming removed 1 base from V and 2 bases from J; junction bases left unmatched: 6. CDR3 size: 16 residues. CDR3 in DNA: TGTGCCAGCAGCTTAGGTACTAGCGCCTACACAGATACGCAGTATTTT. This translates into CASSLGTSAYTDTQYF.

On this clonotype: The conserved closing phenylalanine or tryptophan is absent in this CDR3, likely reflecting a read error. The rearrangement joins TRBV10-2 to TRBJ2-1; D remains unclear. The CDR3 extends over 17 amino acids. CDR1 and CDR2 from the germline V gene are WSHSY and SAAADI. The CDR3 here is CASSDPLTDVSYNEQFI. CDR3 nucleotides: TGTGCCAGCAGTGACCCACTAACCGACGTCTCCTACAATGAGCAGTTCATC.

Turning to this clonotype: This may stem from a read error, because a much larger clone lies one nucleotide away. V and J are TRBV14 and TRBJ1-2, with 7 positions matching TRBD1. The germline V gene has CDR1 SGHDN and CDR2 FVKESK. This CDR3 has 14 residues. V trimming: 4 bases; J trimming: 7 bases; junction bases outside the gene matches: 9. In nucleotides, the CDR3 is TGTGCCAGCAGCCGAGGCGACAGGGCGTTTGGCTACACCTTC. Its translation: CASSRGDRAFGYTF.

Turning to this clonotype: At one boundary the junction diverges from the germline segment, which might be a read error. This sequence joins TRBV11-3 and TRBJ1-1; no reliable D call. The germline gives CDR1 SGHNT, CDR2 YENEEA. The CDR3 has 15 amino acids. For the CDR3, the DNA is TGTGCTAGCAGCTTCCCCGACACGTGGGACACTGAAGCTTTCTTT. Encoded protein: CASSFPDTWDTEAFF.

This clonotype was counted a few times. This may be a read error: a much more frequent sequence differs by one nucleotide. This chain uses TRBV12-5 with TRBJ2-7; D not certain. V was cut by 5 bases and J by 9 bases, with 2 bases left in between. CDR3 length: 8 amino acids. CDR1 is LGHNT and CDR2 is FRNRAP in the germline V gene. CDR3 in amino acids: CASGRQYF. The DNA for the CDR3 is TGTGCTAGTGGTAGGCAGTACTTC.

About this clonotype itself: In this CDR3 the conserved last residue, phenylalanine or tryptophan, is missing, so a read error is likely. The CDR3, as DNA: TGTGCCAGCAGCTTTAGGGGTAGCGAGAGTTTCTCCTACAATGAGCAGTTCGTC. It specifies CASSFRGSESFSYNEQFV. The chain joins TRBV11-3 to TRBJ2-1; perhaps D is TRBD1 or TRBD2 (5 bases each). Per the germline V gene, CDR1 is SGHNT and CDR2 is YENEEA. The V gene lost 3 bases and the J gene lost 0 bases, with 18 bases spanning the gap. This CDR3 comprises 18 residues.

This clonotype was counted at least ten times. The CDR3 loop reads CSVEDGQGQYGYTF. The CDR3 DNA reads as TGCAGCGTTGAAGACGGACAGGGACAATATGGCTACACCTTC. The J gene is TRBJ1-2, the V gene TRBV29-1, with TRBD1 matching over 8 bases. The CDR3 spans 14 residues. Germline CDR1 reads SQVTM; CDR2 reads ANQGSEA. The J segment lost 5 bases and the V segment lost 0 bases, leaving 5 bases of the junction unmatched.